Listed below are T cell receptor beta chains from one sample, sequenced in a study of cytomegalovirus exposure and HLA in healthy donors. Assay used: immunoSEQ multiplex PCR; TCRdb lists only in-frame clones, some missing. The repertoire holds over 150,000 clones, with around four fifths as singletons. The specimen was PBMCs. The receptors here all came from a woman between 18 and 30 years old in good health and CMV-seronegative. Both conserved end residues are part of each CDR3. Each record gives: clone size, J gene, V gene, D gene, CDR3 DNA, CDR3 protein. A D gene is named only where the DNA matches it firmly. Not all rows give a size; the values are once, few, many and, for expanded clones, a class.

NA TRBJ1-1 TRBV5-5 NA TGTGCCAGCAGCTTGGGACAGAGCATGAACACTGAAGCTTTCTTT CASSLGQSMNTEAFF
NA TRBJ1-2 TRBV27 NA TGTGCCAGCAGTTTACGTCCGGGTTCGAACGGCTACACCTTC CASSLRPGSNGYTF
NA TRBJ1-5 TRBV9 NA TGTGCCAGCAGCGCGGACAGTAGCAATCAGCCCCAGCATTTT CASSADSSNQPQHF
NA TRBJ1-5 TRBV28 TRBD1 TGTGCCAGCAGTTTGGGACAGCAATATCAGCCCCAGCATTTT CASSLGQQYQPQHF
NA TRBJ2-7 TRBV5-6 TRBD2 TGTGCCAGCAGCCCGGGGGGGGATAACTACGAGCAGTACTTC CASSPGGDNYEQYF
NA TRBJ2-2 TRBV9 NA TGTGCCAGCAGCGTACGAGGGGGAATCAGTCCGAACACCGGGGAGCTGTTTTTT CASSVRGGISPNTGELFF
NA TRBJ2-7 TRBV7-8 NA TGTGCCAGCAGCTTTTTACAGGGAGTCTCCTACGAGCAGTACTTC CASSFLQGVSYEQYF
NA TRBJ2-5 TRBV29-1 NA TGCAGCGTCAAAGGTACAGGGCAAGAGACCCAGTACTTC CSVKGTGQETQYF
NA TRBJ1-4 TRBV6-5 TRBD1 TGTGCCAGAGGAACGGACAGGGGCGATGAAAAACTGTTTTTT CARGTDRGDEKLFF
NA TRBJ1-6 TRBV9 TRBD1 TGTGCCAGCAGCGTACAGGGGGATAATTCACCCCTCCACTTT CASSVQGDNSPLHF
NA TRBJ1-1 TRBV27 NA TGTGCCAGCAGTCTAAAGAATCCGCGCACTGAAGCTTTCTTT CASSLKNPRTEAFF
NA TRBJ1-4 TRBV19 TRBD1 TGTGCCAGTAGTACATGGGACAGGGGGGAAAAACTGTTTTTT CASSTWDRGEKLFF
NA TRBJ2-7 TRBV7-9 NA TGTGCCAGCAGCTTAGGGACGGGCCAGGGGATCTCCTACGAGCAGTACTTC CASSLGTGQGISYEQYF
NA TRBJ2-5 TRBV15 TRBD1 TGTGCCACCAGCAGACTAGACCGCATGGGACAGGGGCGGGAGACCCAGTACTTC CATSRLDRMGQGRETQYF
NA TRBJ1-5 TRBV7-2 NA TGTGCCAGCAGCCCCCGGCGGGATCAGCCCCAGCATTTT CASSPRRDQPQHF
NA TRBJ1-1 TRBV19 NA TGTGCCAGTAGTATAGATGAATCAGGTGTGAACACTGAAGCTTTCTTT CASSIDESGVNTEAFF
NA TRBJ1-1 TRBV5-1 TRBD1 TGCGCCAGCAGCCGAGACAGGGGGAACACTGAAGCTTTCTTT CASSRDRGNTEAFF
NA TRBJ2-2 TRBV6-6 NA TGTGCCAGCAGCCGGGACAAGAACACCGGGGAGCTGTTTTTT CASSRDKNTGELFF
once TRBJ2-7 TRBV28 NA TGTGCCAGCAGCCAGGGAAGGTACGAGCAGTACTTC CASSQGRYEQYF
NA TRBJ2-7 TRBV28 NA TGTGCCAGCAGTTTGTACTACTACGAGCAGTACTTC CASSLYYYEQYF
NA TRBJ2-1 TRBV11-2 TRBD1 TGTGCCAGCAGCTTAGCCAGGGGGTCCTACAATGAGCAGTTCTTC CASSLARGSYNEQFF
NA TRBJ1-3 TRBV29-1 NA TGCAGCGTTCTGACCGCGGGCGGAAACACCATATATTTT CSVLTAGGNTIYF
NA TRBJ2-5 TRBV2 NA TGTGCCAGCAATAGCCGGGACTCCCAAGAGACCCAGTACTTC CASNSRDSQETQYF
NA TRBJ2-2 TRBV6-5 NA TGTGCCAGCAGGCAACAGGGCGGAGCGCTGTTTTTT CASRQQGGALFF
NA TRBJ1-1 TRBV18 NA TGTGCCAGCTCCCCACAGCTGAACACTGAAGCTTTCTTT CASSPQLNTEAFF
NA TRBJ2-7 TRBV13 TRBD2 TGTGCCAGCAGTTTTGGGACTAGCGGGGGATCGCAGTACTTC CASSFGTSGGSQYF
NA TRBJ1-6 TRBV19 TRBD1 TGTGCCAGTAGTATCGGACAGGGCGGTTGGCCCCTCCACTTT CASSIGQGGWPLHF
once TRBJ2-7 TRBV28 NA TGTGCCAGCAGTTATCGGTCTATGAACGAGCAGTACTTC CASSYRSMNEQYF
NA TRBJ2-5 TRBV7-6 TRBD1 TGTGCCAGCAGCCTGGGGGGACAGGGGGCAGAGACCCAGTACTTC CASSLGGQGAETQYF
NA TRBJ2-7 TRBV7-6 NA TGTGCCAGCAGCCCATCCCAGGGCCCCCCATCCTACGAGCAGTACTTC CASSPSQGPPSYEQYF
NA TRBJ1-2 TRBV9 NA TGTGCCAGCAGCGTAGGGGGGGGCTGGTATGGCTACACCTTC CASSVGGGWYGYTF
NA TRBJ2-5 TRBV28 NA TGTGCCAGCAGCCTAGGGACCCAGTACTTC CASSLGTQYF